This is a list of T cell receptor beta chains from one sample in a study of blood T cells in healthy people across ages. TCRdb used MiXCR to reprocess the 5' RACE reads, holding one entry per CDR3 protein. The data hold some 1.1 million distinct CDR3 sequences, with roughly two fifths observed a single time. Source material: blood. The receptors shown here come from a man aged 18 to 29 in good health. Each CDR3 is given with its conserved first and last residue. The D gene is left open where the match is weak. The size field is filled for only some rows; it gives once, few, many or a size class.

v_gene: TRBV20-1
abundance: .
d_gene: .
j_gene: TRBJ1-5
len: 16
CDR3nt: TGCAGTGCTAGAGATTTCGGGCTGGGGATCAATCAGCCCCAGCATTTT
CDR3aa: CSARDFGLGINQPQHF

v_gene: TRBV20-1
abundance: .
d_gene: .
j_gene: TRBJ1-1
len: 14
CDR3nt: TGCAGTCCCGAGGGAGGTTCGGGGAACACTGAAGCTTTCTTT
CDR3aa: CSPEGGSGNTEAFF

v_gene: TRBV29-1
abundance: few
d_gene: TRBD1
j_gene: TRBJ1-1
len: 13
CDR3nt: TGCAGCGTTGCCCCAGGGGGCGGCCCTGAAGCTTTCTTT
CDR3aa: CSVAPGGGPEAFF

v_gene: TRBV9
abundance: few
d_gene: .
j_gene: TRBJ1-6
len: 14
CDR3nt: TGTGCCAGCAGCCCTCAGTCGTCCAATTCACCCCTCCACTTT
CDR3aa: CASSPQSSNSPLHF

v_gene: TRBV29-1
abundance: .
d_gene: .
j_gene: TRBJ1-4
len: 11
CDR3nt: TGCAGCTCCCGTGTGGGTGAAAAACTGTTTTTT
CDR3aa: CSSRVGEKLFF

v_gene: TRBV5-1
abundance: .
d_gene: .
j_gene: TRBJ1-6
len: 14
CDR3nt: TGCGCCAGCAGCGGGGACACTTCGGGGTCACCCCCCCACTTT
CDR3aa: CASSGDTSGSPPHF

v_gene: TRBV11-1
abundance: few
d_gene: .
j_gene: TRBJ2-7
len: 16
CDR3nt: TGTGCCAGCAGCTATCCGAACAGGGTCGTCGACAATGAGCAGTACTTC
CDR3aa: CASSYPNRVVDNEQYF

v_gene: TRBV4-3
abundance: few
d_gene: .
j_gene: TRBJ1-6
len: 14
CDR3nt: TGCGCCAGCAGCCAACGGGCTTCTAATTCACCCCTCCACTTT
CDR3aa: CASSQRASNSPLHF

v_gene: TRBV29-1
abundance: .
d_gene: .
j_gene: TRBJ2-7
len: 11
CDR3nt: TGCAGCGCCTTTGAAGCCTACGAGCAGTACTTC
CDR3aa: CSAFEAYEQYF

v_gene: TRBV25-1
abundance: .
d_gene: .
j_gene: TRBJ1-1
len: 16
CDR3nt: TGTGCCAGCAGCCCACGGGACTCCAACCGGTGGACTGAAGCTTTCTTT
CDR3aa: CASSPRDSNRWTEAFF

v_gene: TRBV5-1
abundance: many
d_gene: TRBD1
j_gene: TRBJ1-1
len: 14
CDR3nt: TGTGCCAGCAGCTCGACAGGGGGGAACACTGAAGCTTTCTTT
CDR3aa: CASSSTGGNTEAFF

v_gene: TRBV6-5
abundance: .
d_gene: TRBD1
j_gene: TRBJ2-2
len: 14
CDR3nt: TGTGCCAGCAGTTACTCACAGGGGCACGGGGAGCTGTTTTTT
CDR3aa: CASSYSQGHGELFF

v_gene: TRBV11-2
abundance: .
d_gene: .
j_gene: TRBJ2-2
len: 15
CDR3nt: TGTGCCAGCAGCTTAGGGGGCAGTGACACCGGGGAGCTGTTTTTT
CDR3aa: CASSLGGSDTGELFF

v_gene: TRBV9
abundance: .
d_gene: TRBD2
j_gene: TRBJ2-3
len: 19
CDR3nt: TGTGCCAGCAGCGTACGCCTAGCGGAGGGGAAACTCCCACCAGATACGCAGTATTTT
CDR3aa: CASSVRLAEGKLPPDTQYF

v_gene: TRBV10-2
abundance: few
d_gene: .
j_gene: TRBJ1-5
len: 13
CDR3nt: TGCGCCAGCAGGGATAATCGGAATCAGCCCCAGCATTTT
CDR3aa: CASRDNRNQPQHF

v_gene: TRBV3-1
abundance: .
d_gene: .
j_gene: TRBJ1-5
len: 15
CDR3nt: TGTGCCAGCAGCCAATCGGGTGGGAGCAATCAGCCCCAGCATTTT
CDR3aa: CASSQSGGSNQPQHF

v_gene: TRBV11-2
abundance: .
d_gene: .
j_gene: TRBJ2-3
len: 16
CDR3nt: TGTGCCAGCAGCTTAGGGAGTGGAGGAATCACAGATACGCAGTATTTT
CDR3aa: CASSLGSGGITDTQYF

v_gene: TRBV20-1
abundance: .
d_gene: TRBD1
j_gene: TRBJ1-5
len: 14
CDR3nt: TGCAGTGCCTCCAGGGGGCGCAGGAATCAGCCCCAGCATTTT
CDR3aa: CSASRGRRNQPQHF